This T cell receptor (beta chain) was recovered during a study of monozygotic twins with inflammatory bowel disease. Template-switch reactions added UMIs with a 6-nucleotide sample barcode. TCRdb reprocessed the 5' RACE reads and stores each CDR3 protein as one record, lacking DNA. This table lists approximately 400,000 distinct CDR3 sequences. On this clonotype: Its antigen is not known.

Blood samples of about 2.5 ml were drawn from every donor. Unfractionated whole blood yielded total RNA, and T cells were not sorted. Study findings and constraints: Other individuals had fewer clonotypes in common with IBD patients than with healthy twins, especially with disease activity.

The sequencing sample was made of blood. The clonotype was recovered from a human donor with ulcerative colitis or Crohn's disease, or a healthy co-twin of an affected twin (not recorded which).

The CDR3 sequence is CASRQGVTDTQYF. The chain carries TRBV5-1 and TRBJ2-3; TCRdb calls TRBD1, which cannot be checked without DNA. The CDR3 covers 13 residues. Germline lookup yields CDR1 SGHRS and CDR2 YFSETQ.